This TCR beta chain was sequenced during a study of neurological immune-mediated disorders. Whole-study findings and limits: Because no CDR3 amino acid sequences were shared across subjects by expanded clones, private repertoires were suggested in all groups.

TCRdb passed the 5' RACE reads through MiXCR, listing each CDR3 protein once. Here the sample spans about 31,000 distinct CDR3 sequences, more than 4% being singletons. The CDR3 sequence is 13 residues long. The V gene lost 4 bases and the J gene lost 5 bases, with 11 bases spanning the gap. Germline V lookup: CDR1 LGHDT, CDR2 YNNKEL (reference sequence). Volunteers from a blood bank in Maryland, USA, constituted the healthy controls. The sorted libraries involved the use of around 1 million CD4+ or CD8+ T cells. This clonotype was recorded many times. Its target is unknown. The rearrangement links TRBV3-1 to TRBJ1-2; no clear D. The specimen sequenced was CD4+ T cells from blood. The clonotype comes from a woman between 40 and 50 years old in good health. DNA of the CDR3: TGTGCCAGCAGCCCAGTCGACCGTTATGGCTACACCTTC. Translating it yields CASSPVDRYGYTF.